What follows are 20 T cell receptor beta chains derived from one specimen sequenced in a study of CD8+ T cells in alopecia areata. Investigators isolated RNA and reverse transcribed it into cDNA to act as the sequencing template. TCRdb keeps only in-frame clones here, not all; method: immunoSEQ multiplex PCR. The table records around 98,000 clones, 35% to 50% of them present only once. The sample taken for sequencing was CD4+ T cells sorted from blood. The receptors originated from a human donor with alopecia areata.

The rearrangement links TRBV29-1 to TRBJ2-1; 8 bases map to TRBD2. The CDR3 covers 13 residues. Unmatched junction bases numbered 6, after V lost 7 bases and J lost 4 bases. CDR1 and CDR2 (germline): SQVTM, ANQGSEA. The CDR3 loop reads CSEKRGRYNEQFF. In DNA, the CDR3 is TGCAGCGAAAAGCGGGGGAGGTACAATGAGCAGTTCTTC.

The chain uses TRBV2 and TRBJ2-3; TRBD1 might be the D (6 bases). The CDR3 is 16 amino acids. Trimming cost V 4 bases and J 4 bases, with 18 bases left between them. Germline assignment: CDR1 SNHLY and CDR2 FYNNEI. CDR3 sequence: CASSVTGTLVPDTQYF. For the CDR3, the DNA is TGTGCCAGCAGTGTTACAGGGACCCTAGTCCCAGATACGCAGTATTTT.

The chain couples TRBV27 to TRBJ1-2; unclear D gene. CDR1 is MNHEY, CDR2 SMNVEV, per germline (reference sequence). The V end was cut by 6 bases, the J end by 5 bases, with 16 bases between. CDR3 size: 14 residues. The CDR3: CASRPRIWAYGYTF. The CDR3 bases are TGTGCCAGCAGACCCAGGATTTGGGCATATGGCTACACCTTC.

The CDR3 spells CASSPAISGANVLTF. The DNA of the CDR3 is TGTGCCAGCTCACCGGCGATCTCTGGGGCCAACGTCCTGACTTTC. The chain couples TRBV18 to TRBJ2-6, with D uncertain. Germline CDR1 is KGHSH and CDR2 is LQKENI. This CDR3 has 15 residues. Trimming stripped 3 bases from V and 0 bases from J, with 6 bases between.

This chain links TRBV30 with TRBJ2-2; D possibly matches TRBD1 or TRBD2 (5 bases each). The CDR3 is made up of 13 amino acids. Germline CDR1 is GTSNPN and CDR2 is SVGIG (reference sequence). Trimming cost V 2 bases and J 3 bases, with 7 bases left between them. The CDR3 DNA reads TGTGCCTGGAGTAGGGGACACACCGGGGAGCTGTTTTTT. Translating gives CAWSRGHTGELFF. Filled out from reference TRBV30 and TRBJ2-2, the complete variable domain reads SQTIHQWPATLVQPVGSPLSLECTVEGTSNPNLYWYRQAAGRGLQLLFYSVGIGQISSEVPQNLSASRPQDRQFILSSKKLLLSDSGFYLCAWSRGHTGELFFGEGSRLTVL.

This clone was recorded a few times. This specimen includes other DNA sequences encoding the same CDR3. The chain couples TRBV29-1 to TRBJ2-5; D is ambiguous. Germline values: CDR1 SQVTM, CDR2 ANQGSEA. Trimming pared 0 bases from V and 5 bases from J, leaving 4 bases between. The CDR3 is 11 residues long. The CDR3 loop reads CSVEDLETQYF. For the CDR3, the DNA is TGCAGCGTTGAAGATCTTGAGACCCAGTACTTC.

The CDR3 region has the DNA TGCAGCGTACAGGGGTGGAACACTGAAGCTTTCTTT. This sequence encodes CSVQGWNTEAFF. V usage is TRBV29-1 and J usage is TRBJ1-1; 7 bases match TRBD1. The germline gives CDR1 SQVTM, CDR2 ANQGSEA. The CDR3 covers 12 residues. V lost 6 bases, J lost 1 base, and 2 bases stayed unmatched.

The rearrangement joins TRBV30 to TRBJ2-7; D may be TRBD2 (6 bases). V was pared by 6 bases and J by 7 bases, with 19 bases between. The CDR3 extends over 13 amino acids. CDR1 and CDR2 from the germline V gene are GTSNPN and SVGIG (reference sequence). The CDR3 DNA reads TGTGCCTGTCGGCCAGACCGAGGGAGGGAGCAGTACTTC. Translation: CACRPDRGREQYF.

The V and J genes are TRBV30 and TRBJ1-2, with D unclear. Germline CDR1 reads GTSNPN; CDR2 reads SVGIG (reference sequence). V lost 0 bases, J lost 6 bases, and 5 bases lay in between. The length of the CDR3 is 11 residues. The DNA for the CDR3 is TGTGCCTGGAGTGTAAGCAATGGCTACACCTTC. Translation gives CAWSVSNGYTF.

For this clone: The junction differs from germline at one of its ends, possibly a read error. The chain recombines TRBV29-1 with TRBJ2-1; 8 bases map to TRBD2. The CDR3 loop spans 14 amino acids. The germline gives CDR1 SQVTM, CDR2 ANQGSEA. The CDR3 is CSAEAGVKYGEQFF. In DNA form, the CDR3 reads TGCAGCGCTGAAGCGGGAGTTAAGTATGGTGAGCAGTTCTTC.

This clone came up a few times. The J gene is TRBJ2-1, the V gene TRBV29-1, with 7 positions matching TRBD2. The CDR3 has 14 amino acids. V lost 7 bases to trimming and J lost 3 bases; unmatched junction nucleotides: 9. CDR1 is SQVTM and CDR2 is ANQGSEA in the germline V gene. The CDR3 DNA reads TGCAGCGCCAAGAGGGCGGGAGTCTACAATGAGCAGTTCTTC. Amino acids: CSAKRAGVYNEQFF.

In its sample, this clone is medium-sized. This CDR3 is also generated by other DNA sequences in the sample. The chain carries TRBV14 and TRBJ2-1; D unresolved. CDR1 SGHDN and CDR2 FVKESK come from the germline V gene. The CDR3 runs 11 residues. Trimming removed 1 base at V and 8 bases at J, with 3 bases between. In DNA form, the CDR3 reads TGTGCCAGCAGCCAAGTTTATGAGCAGTTCTTC. It is translated as CASSQVYEQFF.

There are a few counts of this clone. The V call is TRBV5-1, the J call TRBJ2-1; D remains unclear. V was cut by 0 bases and J by 8 bases, with 12 bases left in between. This CDR3 is 14 amino acids long. The germline CDR1 and CDR2 sequences are SGHRS and YFSETQ. The CDR3 loop reads CASSLDRPRDEQFF. The CDR3 nucleotides read TGCGCCAGCAGCTTGGATCGCCCCCGGGATGAGCAGTTCTTC.

This clone was seen a few times. The chain is built from TRBV5-1 and TRBJ2-7, with 12 bases fitting TRBD1. Germline V CDR1 and CDR2: SGHRS, YFSETQ. This CDR3 contains 14 residues. V gave up 4 bases and J gave up 3 bases; unmatched junction bases: 2. CDR3 in amino acids: CASSGTGGVYEQYF. CDR3 sequence (DNA): TGCGCCAGCAGCGGGACAGGGGGCGTCTACGAGCAGTACTTC.

This chain links TRBV28 with TRBJ2-7; TRBD2 might be the D (5 bases). This CDR3 contains 15 residues. Per germline, CDR1 MDHEN and CDR2 SYDVKM. V lost 4 bases to trimming and J lost 0 bases, with 13 bases between them. CDR3 loop: CASSSSGESSYEQYF. CDR3 in DNA: TGTGCCAGCAGTTCGAGCGGAGAAAGCTCCTACGAGCAGTACTTC.

This clone was found a few times. The chain joins TRBV28 to TRBJ2-5, with D perhaps TRBD1 (5 bases). The CDR3 consists of 12 residues. Germline V CDR1 and CDR2: MDHEN, SYDVKM. The V gene lost 7 bases and the J gene lost 2 bases, with 8 bases spanning the gap. This CDR3 reads CASNQGQETQYF. CDR3 nucleotide sequence: TGTGCCAGCAACCAGGGTCAAGAGACCCAGTACTTC. Filled out from reference TRBV28 and TRBJ2-5, the complete variable domain reads DVKVTQSSRYLVKRTGEKVFLECVQDMDHENMFWYRQDPGLGLRLIYFSYDVKMKEKGDIPEGYSVSREKKERFSLILESASTNQTSMYLCASNQGQETQYFGPGTRLLVL.

The V gene is TRBV4-1, the J gene TRBJ2-2; tentatively, D is TRBD2 (5 bases). Germline V gives CDR1 MGHRA, CDR2 YSYEKL. V was clipped by 4 bases and J by 6 bases, with 12 bases between them. The CDR3 loop spans 14 amino acids. CDR3 nucleotides: TGCGCCAGCAGCCTCCGCCTAGCTTCCGGGGAGCTGTTTTTT. Translation: CASSLRLASGELFF.

V gene TRBV7-2 combines with J gene TRBJ2-3; D gene ambiguous. V lost 6 bases to trimming and J lost 2 bases, with 6 bases between them. Germline V gene sequence: CDR1 SGHTA, CDR2 FQGNSA. CDR3 length: 12 residues. In DNA, the CDR3 is TGTGCCAGCAGGTTTAACACAGATACGCAGTATTTT. It codes for CASRFNTDTQYF.

The genes are TRBV7-9 and TRBJ2-1, with TRBD2 identical over 8 bases. V shed 1 base and J 4 bases; nucleotides not matched to a gene: 9. CDR3 length equals 17 residues. Per the germline V gene, CDR1 is SEHNR and CDR2 is FQNEAQ (reference sequence). The CDR3 protein is CASSLDALAALYNEQFF. The CDR3 DNA is TGTGCCAGCAGCTTAGACGCACTAGCGGCCCTGTACAATGAGCAGTTCTTC. Filled out from reference TRBV7-9 and TRBJ2-1, the complete variable domain reads DTGVSQNPRHKITKRGQNVTFRCDPISEHNRLYWYRQTLGQGPEFLTYFQNEAQLEKSRLLSDRFSAERPKGSFSTLEIQRTEQGDSAMYLCASSLDALAALYNEQFFGPGTRLTVL.

A single count supports this clone. CDR3 amino acids: CSVEASRLVGETQYF. CDR3 in DNA: TGCAGCGTTGAAGCATCCCGCTTAGTAGGGGAGACCCAGTACTTC. The V call is TRBV29-1, the J call TRBJ2-5; D is unresolved. Germline assignment: CDR1 SQVTM and CDR2 ANQGSEA. Trimming took off 1 base at V and 5 bases at J, with 17 bases between the two ends. The CDR3 totals 15 residues.